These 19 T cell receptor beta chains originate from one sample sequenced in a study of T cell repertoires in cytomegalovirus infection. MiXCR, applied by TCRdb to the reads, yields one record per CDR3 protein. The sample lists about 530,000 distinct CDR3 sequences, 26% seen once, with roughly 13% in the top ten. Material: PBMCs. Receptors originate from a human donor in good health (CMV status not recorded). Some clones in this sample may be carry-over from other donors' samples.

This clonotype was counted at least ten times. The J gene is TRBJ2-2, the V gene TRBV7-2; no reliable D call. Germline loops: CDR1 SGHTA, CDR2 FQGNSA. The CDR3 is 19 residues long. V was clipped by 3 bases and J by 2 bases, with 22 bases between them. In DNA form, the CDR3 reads TGTGCCAGCAGCTTGCTACGAGTTAAGACAACCACAAACACCGGGGAGCTGTTTTTT. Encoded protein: CASSLLRVKTTTNTGELFF.

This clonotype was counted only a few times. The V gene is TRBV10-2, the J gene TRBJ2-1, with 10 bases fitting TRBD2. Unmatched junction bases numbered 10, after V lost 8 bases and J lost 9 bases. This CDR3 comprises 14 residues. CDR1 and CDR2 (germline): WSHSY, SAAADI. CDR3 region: CASGGLAGAGEQFF. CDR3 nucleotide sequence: TGCGCCAGCGGGGGGCTAGCGGGAGCAGGTGAGCAGTTCTTC.

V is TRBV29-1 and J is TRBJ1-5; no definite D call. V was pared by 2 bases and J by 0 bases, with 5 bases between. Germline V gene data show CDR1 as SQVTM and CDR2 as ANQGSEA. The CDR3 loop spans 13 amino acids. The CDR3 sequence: CSVERVSNQPQHF. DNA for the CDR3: TGCAGCGTTGAACGGGTTAGCAATCAGCCCCAGCATTTT. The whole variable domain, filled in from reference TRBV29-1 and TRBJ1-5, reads SAVISQKPSRDICQRGTSLTIQCQVDSQVTMMFWYRQQPGQSLTLIATANQGSEATYESGFVIDKFPISRPNLTFSTLTVSNMSPEDSSIYLCSVERVSNQPQHFGDGTRLSIL.

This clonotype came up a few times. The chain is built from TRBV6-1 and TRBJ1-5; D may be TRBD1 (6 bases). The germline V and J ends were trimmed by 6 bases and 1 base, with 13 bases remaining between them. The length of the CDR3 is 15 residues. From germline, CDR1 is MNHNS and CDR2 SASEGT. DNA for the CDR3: TGTGCCAGCAGAAAATACAGGGAGAGCAATCAGCCCCAGCATTTT. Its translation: CASRKYRESNQPQHF.

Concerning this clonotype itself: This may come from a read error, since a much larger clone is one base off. CDR3 loop: CASSRGQGAYEQFF. The DNA of the CDR3 is TGTGCCAGCAGCCGGGGACAGGGGGCCTATGAGCAGTTCTTC. The chain carries TRBV6-2 or TRBV6-3 and TRBJ2-1, with 12 bases that match TRBD1. The length of the CDR3 is 14 residues. From germline, CDR1 is MNHEY and CDR2 SVGEGT. With V trimmed by 6 bases and J by 8 bases, 5 bases remained unmatched.

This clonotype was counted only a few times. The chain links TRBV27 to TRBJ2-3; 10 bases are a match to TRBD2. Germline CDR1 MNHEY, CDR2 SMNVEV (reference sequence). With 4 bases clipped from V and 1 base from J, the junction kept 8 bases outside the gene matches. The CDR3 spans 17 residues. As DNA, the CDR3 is TGTGCCAGCAGTTCTAGCGGGAGAGGGAGGGGCACAGATACGCAGTATTTT. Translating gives CASSSSGRGRGTDTQYF.

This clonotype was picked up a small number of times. CDR3 region: CASSRYSSNTGELFF. The CDR3 DNA is TGTGCCAGCAGCCGTTATTCTTCGAACACCGGGGAGCTGTTTTTT. V and J are TRBV12-3 or TRBV12-4 and TRBJ2-2, with unresolved D. V shed 6 bases and J shed 0 bases, with 11 bases lying between them. This CDR3 is 15 amino acids long.

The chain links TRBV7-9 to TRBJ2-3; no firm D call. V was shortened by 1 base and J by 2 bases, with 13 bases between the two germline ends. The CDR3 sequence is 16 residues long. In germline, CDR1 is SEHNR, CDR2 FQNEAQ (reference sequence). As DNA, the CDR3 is TGTGCCAGCAGCTTAGACAAGCGTACACTCACAGATACGCAGTATTTT. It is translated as CASSLDKRTLTDTQYF.

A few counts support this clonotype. CDR3 protein: CASSFRDSQTNTGELFF. CDR3 bases: TGTGCCAGCAGCTTCCGGGACTCCCAAACCAACACCGGGGAGCTGTTTTTT. The chain has TRBV7-9 and TRBJ2-2, with a possible D match to TRBD2 (6 bases). The CDR3 covers 17 residues. CDR1 SEHNR and CDR2 FQNEAQ come from the germline V gene (reference sequence). V was pared by 3 bases and J by 2 bases, with 16 bases between.

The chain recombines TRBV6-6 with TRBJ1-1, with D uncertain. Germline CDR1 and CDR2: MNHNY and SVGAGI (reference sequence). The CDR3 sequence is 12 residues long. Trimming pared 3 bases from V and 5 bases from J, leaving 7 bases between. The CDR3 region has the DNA TGTGCCAGCAGTTATCGGGAAACTGAAGCTTTCTTT. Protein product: CASSYRETEAFF.

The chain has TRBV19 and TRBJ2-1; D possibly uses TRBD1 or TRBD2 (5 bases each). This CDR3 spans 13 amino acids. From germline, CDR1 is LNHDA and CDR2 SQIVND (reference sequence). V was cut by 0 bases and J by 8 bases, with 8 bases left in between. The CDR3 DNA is TGTGCCAGTAGTATAGACAGGGAGTATGAGCAGTTCTTC. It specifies CASSIDREYEQFF.

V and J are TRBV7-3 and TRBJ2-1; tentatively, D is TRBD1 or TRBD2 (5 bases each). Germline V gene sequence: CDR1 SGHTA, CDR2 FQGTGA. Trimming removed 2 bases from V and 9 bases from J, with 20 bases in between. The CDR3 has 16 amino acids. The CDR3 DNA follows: TGTGCCAGCAGCTTATATTTCAGGGCGGGTCAGGGTGAGCAGTTCTTC. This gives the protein CASSLYFRAGQGEQFF.

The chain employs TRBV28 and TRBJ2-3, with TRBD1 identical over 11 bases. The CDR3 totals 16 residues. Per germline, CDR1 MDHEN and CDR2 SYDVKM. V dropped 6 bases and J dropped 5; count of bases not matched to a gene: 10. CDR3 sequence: CASSQISGTGGDTQYF. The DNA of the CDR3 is TGTGCCAGCAGCCAAATTAGCGGGACAGGGGGAGATACGCAGTATTTT.

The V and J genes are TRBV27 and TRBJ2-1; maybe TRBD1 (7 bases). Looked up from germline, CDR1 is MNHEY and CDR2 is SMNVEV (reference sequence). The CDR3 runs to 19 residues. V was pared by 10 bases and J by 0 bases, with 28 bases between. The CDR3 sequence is CATSGQKSAGGSSYNEQFF. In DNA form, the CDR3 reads TGTGCCACCTCGGGACAGAAGTCCGCCGGGGGTAGCTCCTACAATGAGCAGTTCTTC.

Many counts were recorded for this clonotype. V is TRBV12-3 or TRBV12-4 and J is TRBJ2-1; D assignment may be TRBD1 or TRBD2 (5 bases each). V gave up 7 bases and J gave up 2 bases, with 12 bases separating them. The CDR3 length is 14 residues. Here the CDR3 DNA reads TGTGCCAGCACCCTCTTGGGGGCCTACAATGAGCAGTTCTTC. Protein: CASTLLGAYNEQFF.

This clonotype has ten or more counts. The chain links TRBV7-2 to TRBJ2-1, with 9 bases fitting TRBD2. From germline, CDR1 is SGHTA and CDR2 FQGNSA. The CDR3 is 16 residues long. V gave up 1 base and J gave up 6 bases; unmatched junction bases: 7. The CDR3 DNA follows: TGTGCCAGCAGCTTAGGGAATAGCGGGAGCGTCAATGAGCAGTTCTTC. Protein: CASSLGNSGSVNEQFF. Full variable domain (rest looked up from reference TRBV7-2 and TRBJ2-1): GAGVSQSPSNKVTEKGKDVELRCDPISGHTALYWYRQSLGQGLEFLIYFQGNSAPDKSGLPSDRFSAERTGGSVSTLTIQRTQQEDSAVYLCASSLGNSGSVNEQFFGPGTRLTVL.

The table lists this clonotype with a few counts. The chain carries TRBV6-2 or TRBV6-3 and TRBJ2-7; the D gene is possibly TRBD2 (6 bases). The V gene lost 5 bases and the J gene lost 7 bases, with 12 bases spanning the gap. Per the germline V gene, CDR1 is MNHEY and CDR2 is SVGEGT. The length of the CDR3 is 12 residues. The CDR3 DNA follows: TGTGCCAGCAGTACGGGAGTTTGGGAGCAGTACGTC. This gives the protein CASSTGVWEQYV.

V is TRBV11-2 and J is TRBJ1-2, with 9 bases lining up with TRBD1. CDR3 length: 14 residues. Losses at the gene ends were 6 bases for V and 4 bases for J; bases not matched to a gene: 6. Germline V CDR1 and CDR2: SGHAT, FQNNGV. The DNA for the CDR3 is TGTGCCAGCAGGCCCGGGACAGGGACCTATGGCTACACCTTC. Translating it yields CASRPGTGTYGYTF.

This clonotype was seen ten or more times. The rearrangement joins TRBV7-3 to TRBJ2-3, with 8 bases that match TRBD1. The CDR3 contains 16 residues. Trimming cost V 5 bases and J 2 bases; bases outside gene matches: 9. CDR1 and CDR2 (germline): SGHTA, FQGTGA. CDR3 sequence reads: CASSPKDRAFTDTQYF. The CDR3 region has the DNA TGTGCCAGCAGCCCGAAGGACAGGGCCTTCACAGATACGCAGTATTTT.